This T cell receptor beta chain was recovered during a study of T cell responses to AZD1222 COVID-19 vaccine (dated by TCRdb to the early 2020s). Notes on the research overall: A total of over 230 trial participants underwent TCR sequencing, of whom roughly 210 had received two doses of AZD1222 and 26 had received two doses of the MenACWY control vaccine. Trial participants were enrolled by age into subgroups of 18-55, 56-69 and 70-plus years, and around 150, 29 and 61 TCR-sequenced participants, respectively, were included in these subgroups. Study-wide conclusions, independent of this receptor: Because no samples from the day 14 peak response were available, repertoires could be characterized only after the peak T cell response. Reportedly, close to half of the unique spike-specific TCRs recognized epitopes lying outside the regions that are mutated in the B.1.351 and B.1.1.7 variants. A significant rise in spike-specific TCR breadth and depth was observed after two AZD1222 doses relative to day 0 and relative to MenACWY recipients. In the small 56-69-year group, the increase in depth fell short of significance, most likely because of low power. Conclusions about previously exposed vaccinees were limited because only six AZD1222 recipients were SARS-CoV-2 seropositive at baseline. Vaccine-associated CD4 TCRs spanned the whole spike protein, with dominant responses in regions 160-218 and 743-854. Participants were mostly white British, with more females than males. The authors suggested clonal diversity may have been underestimated.

Counted from cysteine to phenylalanine, this CDR3 has 17 amino acids. The DNA shown is the 51-base CDR3, in frame from base 1. Points on this clone: The specificity of this receptor is unknown. No much larger clonotype is one base removed from it; base qualities were not supplied.

The CDR3 regions of human TCRbeta chains were analyzed by immunosequencing. In the original analysis: TCRs in the repertoires were matched against a reference library of SARS-CoV-2-specific TCRs that had been generated with the MIRA antigen-specificity platform. Breadth meant the fraction of unique TCRs that were SARS-CoV-2-associated, whereas depth meant the fraction of total T cells that were SARS-CoV-2-associated. Each spike-specific TCR was assigned to its reactive spike region and to a CD4 or CD8 class using the MIRA data. Log10-transformed breadth and depth values were compared by one-way ANOVA with Sidak's multiple comparisons tests. The table comes from immuneACCESS by way of TCRdb, which keeps in-frame sequences with V and J called. Part of the clones is missing from these tables; in studies checked, under half for an unresolved V gene and the rest for unknown reasons. Clone size and the V and J calls come from that table; the DNA yielded D and trimming. Recorded for this sample are around 100,000 clones; about 85% of them occurred a single time. The biggest ten clones account for 2% to 2.5% of the sample.

Read against the paper, the sample's time point label means: about 28 days (+/-7) after the second vaccine dose. AZD1222 recipients with second doses at about 4 weeks or about 12 weeks were pooled, because spike-specific TCR depth and breadth did not differ between schedules. Samples from vaccinated people were obtained from the UK trials COV001 and COV002, which included a single-blind randomized controlled phase 2/3 trial of AZD1222 (ChAdOx1 nCoV-19) in healthy adults. Trial participant PBMC samples were collected at day 0 and day 28 after the second dose for TCRbeta chain sequencing. This sequence uses TRBV21-1 and TRBJ1-4; the table's TRBD1 call for D was not verified on the DNA. TRBV21-1 is flagged as a pseudogene. The material was peripheral blood, obtained 28 days after the second AZD1222 dose. The receptor was isolated from an adult who received the AZD1222 COVID-19 vaccine. The CDR3 reads as follows: CASSAKIRFDSDEKLFF. The DNA sequence follows: TGTGCCAGCAGCGCCAAAATAAGGTTCGACAGTGATGAAAAACTGTTTTTT.